This record concerns one T cell receptor (beta chain) sequence. Its specific antigen is unknown. No base qualities exist here, and no much larger clone lies one base off it. Donors were healthy HIV-negative adults with no recently reported acute infections or vaccinations. All donors were Caucasian adults living in Nashville, Tennessee, USA. CD4+ T cells were enriched by magnetic negative selection; naive cells were then positively selected on CD45RA, and the negative fraction formed the memory subset. Blood was obtained by leukapheresis, after which PBMCs were separated by Ficoll-Histopaque density gradient centrifugation and cryopreserved in liquid nitrogen vapor phase. Analytical flow cytometry was used to check the purity and quantity of every magnetically sorted T cell population. Genomic DNA was isolated from each sorted fraction and quantified by UV absorbance on a Nanodrop 2000c. This entry comes from a study of shared clonotypes between healthy human individuals (dated by TCRdb to the early 2020s). General notes on the study: Three men and two women, aged 18 to 49 years, made up the cohort. Per donor, three plates each were used for CD4 naive and CD4 memory, two for CD8 naive, and one for CD8 memory. Leukapheresis yielded between about 0.85 and 10 billion PBMCs per donor. The study deeply sequenced blood TCR repertoires of about 5 healthy adults to estimate repertoire size and the extent of clonotype sharing between individuals. Different laboratories and diverse techniques were used to prepare libraries and sequence TCR repertoires, to increase sequencing depth and limit assay-specific biases. General findings and caveats noted by the study authors: The small number of donors limited the genetic and exposure-history diversity represented. Compared with non-shared clonotypes, the clonotypes found in all four sorted-subset donors had higher generation probabilities. When a few donors were compared, the shared fraction of clonotypes was around 5% for naive CD4, around 3.6% for naive CD8, 2% to 2.5% for memory CD4, and about 0.36% for memory CD8. Sampling was restricted to blood, and TCR repertoires in tissue are likely to differ from TCR repertoires in blood. Pairwise subsampling led to the expectation that sequencing depth would affect the degree of clonotype sharing among donors. Incomplete sequencing was indicated by rarefaction of sorted-subset datasets, despite the large sequencing depth. Naive subsets generally had larger estimated clonotype richness than memory subsets.

Using the deep immunoSEQ assay, multiplex PCR amplified TCR CDR3 regions from genomic DNA. Extracted genomic DNA from each cell subset was spread evenly across all wells of several immunoSEQ 96-well plates, with each plate serving as a replicate. For sorted subsets, each replicate PCR was loaded with about 0.2 ug genomic DNA, equivalent to 30,000 to 35,000 T cell genomes. Purified libraries were measured with a Qubit 3.0 fluorometer, size-checked on a Bioanalyzer 2100, and measured again with the KAPA Library Quantification kit. Each immunoSEQ 96-well plate was sequenced on its own single-read 150-cycle Illumina NextSeq 550 flow cell. Per the source publication's procedure: Because the immunoSEQ output held only junctional sequences and lacked quality scores, the filtering could not match the filtering applied to full-length reads. To assign V/J genes and CDR3, sequences were annotated using PyIR, a Python wrapper for IgBLAST v1.9, with IMGT germline references. Reads were filtered out if the reads had weak V/J assignments (E-value above 1e-6), no CDR3, stop codons, out-of-frame junctions, or ambiguous translated residues. V3J clonotypes were defined as sequences sharing the same inferred V gene, J gene, and CDR3 amino acid sequence. Percentage overlap between repertoires was computed as shared unique clonotypes divided by the size of the smaller repertoire. Three approaches were used to assess repertoire richness: RTK rarefaction, the Chao1 estimator, and Recon v2.1 estimates of unobserved clonotypes. Generation probabilities were computed with OLGA for all TCRbeta clonotypes obtained by the gDNA method from several donors. This immuneACCESS table, as held by TCRdb, lists in-frame sequences with V and J called but not all clones. Of the missing ones, under half trace to an unresolved V gene in checked studies; the others have no known cause. Clonal size and the V and J genes are those of that table, whereas D and trimming came from the DNA. Here the sample has 2 million to 2.5 million clones; around 95% occur a single time. The ten largest account for 0.13% of the sample.

Input material: naive CD4+ T cells sorted from blood. The cell subset or site label here, explained by the study, means: CD45RA+ positively selected. The TCR originated in a man aged 18-30 years in good health.

CDR3 region: CASSLDRVGSGELFF. The DNA sequence reads TGCGCCAGCAGCTTGGACAGGGTAGGATCCGGGGAGCTGTTTTTT. This receptor chain uses TRBV5-1 and TRBJ2-2; TRBD1 is perhaps the D gene, given 6 matching bases. Trimming at the junction amounts to 0 bases on V and 6 bases on J, and the germline ends lie 12 bases apart. The CDR3, from cysteine to phenylalanine, totals 15 residues. Solely the CDR3 DNA is kept, with 45 bases framed from the first base. CDR1 and CDR2 were assigned from the germline V gene as SGHRS and YFSETQ.